This entry concerns a single T cell receptor (beta chain). In its sample, this clonotype was seen many times. This receptor's antigen is unknown. One base away there is no much larger clone; base qualities are not given. This record comes from a study of response to subunit inactivated influenza vaccine (dated by TCRdb to the late 2010s). Background for the entire study: Deep quantitative profiling of the T cell receptor repertoire was used in the study to follow responses to a trivalent subunit inactivated influenza vaccine.

General conclusions and limits of the study: The authors suggested that each seasonal influenza vaccination may recruit only a limited number of new T cells.

The library was produced with RT-PCR. The sequencing machine was an Illumina HiSeq 2500. Starting from the raw public reads, TCRdb applied fastp trimming at Q25, assembled clones with MiXCR and retained in-frame beta chains. Identical CDR3 proteins give one entry, which carries the most common genes and DNA. Here the sample has around 190,000 distinct CDR3 sequences; roughly an eighth occur a single time. The leading ten clones occupy roughly 24% of the sample. CDR1 is given as LGHDT and CDR2 as YNNKEL, both from the germline V gene (reference sequence). The CDR3 spans 13 residues, from the cysteine through the phenylalanine. Only CDR3 DNA is held: 39 bases, read in frame from base 1. The junction shows trimming of 0 bases on V and 6 bases on J, plus 6 bases between the germline ends.

Specimen: CD8+ T cells sorted from PBMCs, collected more than 4 days after vaccination. The sequence came from a man aged 50 or older who received an inactivated influenza vaccine. Donor details come from another sample of the same person, matched by shared clones. The chain employs TRBV3-1 and TRBJ1-5; a confident D gene designation cannot be given. The CDR3 here reads CASSQDPGQPQHF. The bases read TGTGCCAGCAGCCAAGATCCAGGTCAGCCCCAGCATTTT.